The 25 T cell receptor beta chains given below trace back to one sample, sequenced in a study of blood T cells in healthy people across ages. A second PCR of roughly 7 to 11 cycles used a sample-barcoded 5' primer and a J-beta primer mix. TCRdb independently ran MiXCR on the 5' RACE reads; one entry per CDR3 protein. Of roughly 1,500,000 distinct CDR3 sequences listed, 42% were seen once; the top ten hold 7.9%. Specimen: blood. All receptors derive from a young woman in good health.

The CDR3 nucleotides read TGCAGTGCTAGAGATCAGAGCGCCGGGGAGCTGTTTTTT. This sequence encodes CSARDQSAGELFF. The V and J genes are TRBV20-1 and TRBJ2-2; no clear D gene. This CDR3 has 13 amino acids. Trimming took 0 bases from V and 6 from J, leaving 8 bases between them. CDR1 is DFQATT and CDR2 is SNEGSKA in the germline V gene (reference sequence).

DNA of the CDR3: TGTGCCAGCAGCTTCACACGGTCGGGAGGGAATGAGCAGTTCTTC. Translation: CASSFTRSGGNEQFF. This chain uses TRBV7-6 with TRBJ2-1, with 8 bases aligning to TRBD2. Germline V gives CDR1 SGHVS, CDR2 FNYEAQ. This CDR3 is 15 amino acids long. V gave up 3 bases and J gave up 7 bases; unmatched junction bases: 8.

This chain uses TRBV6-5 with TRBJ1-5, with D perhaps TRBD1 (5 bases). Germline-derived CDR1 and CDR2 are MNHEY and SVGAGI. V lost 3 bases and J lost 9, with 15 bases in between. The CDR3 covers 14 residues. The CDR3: CASSYRQGYRPQHF. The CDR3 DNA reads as TGTGCCAGCAGTTATAGGCAGGGATATCGGCCCCAGCATTTT.

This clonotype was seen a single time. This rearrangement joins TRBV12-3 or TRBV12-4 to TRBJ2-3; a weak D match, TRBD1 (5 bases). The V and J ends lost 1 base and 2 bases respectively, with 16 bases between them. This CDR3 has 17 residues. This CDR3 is CASSLGGVRASTDTQYF. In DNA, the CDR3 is TGTGCCAGCAGTTTAGGTGGCGTCAGGGCTTCCACAGATACGCAGTATTTT.

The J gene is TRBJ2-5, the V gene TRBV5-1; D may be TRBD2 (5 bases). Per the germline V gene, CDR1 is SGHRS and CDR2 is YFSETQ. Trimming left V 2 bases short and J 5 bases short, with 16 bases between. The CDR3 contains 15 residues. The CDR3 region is CASSLLVSRGETQYF. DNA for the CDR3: TGCGCCAGCAGCTTATTGGTTTCTCGAGGGGAGACCCAGTACTTC.

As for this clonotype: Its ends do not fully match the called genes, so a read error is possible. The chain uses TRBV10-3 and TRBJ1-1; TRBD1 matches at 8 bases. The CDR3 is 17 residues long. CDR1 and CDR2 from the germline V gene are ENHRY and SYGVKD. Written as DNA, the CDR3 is TGTGCCGTCAGTGAGTCCGGGACAGGCGGCCTCGGGTCCGGAGCTTTCTTT. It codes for CAVSESGTGGLGSGAFF.

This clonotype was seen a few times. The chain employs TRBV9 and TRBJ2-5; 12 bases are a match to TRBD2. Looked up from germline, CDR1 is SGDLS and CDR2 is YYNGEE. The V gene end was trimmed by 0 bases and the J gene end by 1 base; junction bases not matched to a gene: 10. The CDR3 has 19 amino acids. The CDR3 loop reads CASSVATSGSSVPQETQYF. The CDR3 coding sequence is TGTGCCAGCAGCGTAGCGACTAGCGGGAGTTCAGTCCCCCAAGAGACCCAGTACTTC.

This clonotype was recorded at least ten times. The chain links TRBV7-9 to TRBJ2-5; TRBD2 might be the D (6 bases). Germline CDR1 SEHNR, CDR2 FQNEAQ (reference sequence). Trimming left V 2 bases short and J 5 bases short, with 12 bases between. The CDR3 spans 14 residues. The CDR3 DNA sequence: TGTGCCAGCAGCTTATCCCCTGGAGGGGAGACCCAGTACTTC. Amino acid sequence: CASSLSPGGETQYF.

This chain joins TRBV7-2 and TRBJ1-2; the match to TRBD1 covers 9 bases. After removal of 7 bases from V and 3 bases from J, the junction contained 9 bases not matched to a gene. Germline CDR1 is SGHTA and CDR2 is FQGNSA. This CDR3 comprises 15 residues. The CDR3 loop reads CASTRTGEGDYGYTF. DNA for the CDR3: TGTGCCAGCACCCGGACAGGGGAGGGTGACTATGGCTACACCTTC. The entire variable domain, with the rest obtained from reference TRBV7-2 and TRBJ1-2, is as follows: GAGVSQSPSNKVTEKGKDVELRCDPISGHTALYWYRQSLGQGLEFLIYFQGNSAPDKSGLPSDRFSAERTGGSVSTLTIQRTQQEDSAVYLCASTRTGEGDYGYTFGSGTRLTVV.

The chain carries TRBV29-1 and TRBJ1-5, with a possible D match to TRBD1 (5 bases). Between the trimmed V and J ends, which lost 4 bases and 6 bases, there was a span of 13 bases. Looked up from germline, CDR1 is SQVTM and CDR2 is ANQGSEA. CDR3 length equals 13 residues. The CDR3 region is CSVGVGVGQPQHF. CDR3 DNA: TGCAGCGTTGGGGTAGGGGTGGGTCAGCCCCAGCATTTT.

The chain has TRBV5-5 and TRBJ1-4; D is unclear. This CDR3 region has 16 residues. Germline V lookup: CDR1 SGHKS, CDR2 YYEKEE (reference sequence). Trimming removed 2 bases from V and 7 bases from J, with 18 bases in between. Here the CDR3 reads CASSLGPTEYSEKLFF. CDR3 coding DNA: TGTGCCAGCAGCTTAGGGCCTACGGAGTACAGTGAAAAACTGTTTTTT.

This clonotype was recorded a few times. The CDR3 sequence: CASSPGGWFYEQYF. The CDR3 bases are TGTGCCAGCAGCCCAGGGGGCTGGTTCTACGAGCAGTACTTC. The chain has TRBV5-5 and TRBJ2-7; 8 nucleotides agree with TRBD1. V lost 4 bases to trimming and J lost 3 bases; unmatched junction nucleotides: 6. Per germline, CDR1 SGHKS and CDR2 YYEKEE (reference sequence). The CDR3 contains 14 residues.

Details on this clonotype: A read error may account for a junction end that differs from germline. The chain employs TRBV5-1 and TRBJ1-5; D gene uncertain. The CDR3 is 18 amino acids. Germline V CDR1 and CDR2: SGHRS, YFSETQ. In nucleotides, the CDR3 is TGCGCCAGCAGCGCCCCTACCCCCCCAGTGGTAAGCAATCAGCCCCTGCATTTT. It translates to CASSAPTPPVVSNQPLHF. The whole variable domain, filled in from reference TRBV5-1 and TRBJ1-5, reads KAGVTQTPRYLIKTRGQQVTLSCSPISGHRSVSWYQQTPGQGLQFLFEYFSETQRNKGNFPGRFSGRQFSNSRSEMNVSTLELGDSALYLCASSAPTPPVVSNQPLHFGDGTRLSIL.

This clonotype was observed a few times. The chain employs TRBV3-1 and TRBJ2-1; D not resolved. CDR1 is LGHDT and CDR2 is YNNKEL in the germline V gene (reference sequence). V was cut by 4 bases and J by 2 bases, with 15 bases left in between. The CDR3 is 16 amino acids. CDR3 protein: CASSPAELGTYNEQFF. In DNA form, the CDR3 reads TGTGCCAGCAGCCCGGCAGAACTTGGCACCTACAATGAGCAGTTCTTC.

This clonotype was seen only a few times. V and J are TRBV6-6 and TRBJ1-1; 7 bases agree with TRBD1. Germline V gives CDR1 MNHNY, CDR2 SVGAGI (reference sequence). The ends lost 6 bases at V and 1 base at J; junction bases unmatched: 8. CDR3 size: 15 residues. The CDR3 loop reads CASRRTGVTNTEAFF. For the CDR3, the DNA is TGTGCCAGCAGACGTACAGGGGTTACGAACACTGAAGCTTTCTTT.

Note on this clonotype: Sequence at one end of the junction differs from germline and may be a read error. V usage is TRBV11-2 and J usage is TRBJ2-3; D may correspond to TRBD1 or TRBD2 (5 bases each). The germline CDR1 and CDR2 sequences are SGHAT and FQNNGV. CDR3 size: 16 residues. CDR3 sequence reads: CASSLDGTTPLGTQYF. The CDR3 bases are TGTGCCAGCAGTTTAGACGGGACGACACCGTTGGGTACGCAGTATTTT.

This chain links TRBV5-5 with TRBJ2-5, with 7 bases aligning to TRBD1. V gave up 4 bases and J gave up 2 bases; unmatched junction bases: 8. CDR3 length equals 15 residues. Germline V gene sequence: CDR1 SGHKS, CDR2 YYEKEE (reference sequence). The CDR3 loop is CASSTNPGQQETQYF. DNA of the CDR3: TGTGCCAGCAGCACTAATCCGGGACAGCAAGAGACCCAGTACTTC.

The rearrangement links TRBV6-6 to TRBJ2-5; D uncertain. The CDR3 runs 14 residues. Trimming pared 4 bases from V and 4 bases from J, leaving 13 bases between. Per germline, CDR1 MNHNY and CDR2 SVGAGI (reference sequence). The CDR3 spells CASSLDGTLETQYF. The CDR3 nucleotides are TGTGCCAGCAGTTTGGACGGAACCTTAGAGACCCAGTACTTC.

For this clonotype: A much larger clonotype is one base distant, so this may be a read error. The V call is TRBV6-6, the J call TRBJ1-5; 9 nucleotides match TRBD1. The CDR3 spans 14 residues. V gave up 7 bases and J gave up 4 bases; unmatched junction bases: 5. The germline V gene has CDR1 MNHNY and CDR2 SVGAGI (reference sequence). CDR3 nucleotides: TGTGCCAGCACCCCGACAGGGGGAAATCAGCCCCAGCATTTT. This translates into CASTPTGGNQPQHF.

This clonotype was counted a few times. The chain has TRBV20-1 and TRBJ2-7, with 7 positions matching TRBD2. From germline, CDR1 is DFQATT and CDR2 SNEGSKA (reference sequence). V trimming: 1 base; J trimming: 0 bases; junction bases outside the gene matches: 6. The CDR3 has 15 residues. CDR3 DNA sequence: TGCAGTGCTAGAGGGGAAGCGGGGCTCTCCTACGAGCAGTACTTC. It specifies CSARGEAGLSYEQYF.

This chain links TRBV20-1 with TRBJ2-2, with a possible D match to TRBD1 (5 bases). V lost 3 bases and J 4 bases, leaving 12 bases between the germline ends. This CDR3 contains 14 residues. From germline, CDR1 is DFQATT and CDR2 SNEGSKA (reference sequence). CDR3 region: CSASIQGSTGELFF. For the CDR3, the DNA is TGCAGTGCTAGTATTCAGGGAAGCACCGGGGAGCTGTTTTTT.

CDR3 sequence (DNA): TGTGCCAGCCTCCTAGTGGCCGGGGAGCTGTTTTTT. This gives the protein CASLLVAGELFF. The chain has TRBV11-2 and TRBJ2-2, with D unresolved. CDR3 length equals 12 residues. Trimming stripped 8 bases from V and 6 bases from J, with 10 bases between. The V gene's germline CDR1 is SGHAT and CDR2 FQNNGV.

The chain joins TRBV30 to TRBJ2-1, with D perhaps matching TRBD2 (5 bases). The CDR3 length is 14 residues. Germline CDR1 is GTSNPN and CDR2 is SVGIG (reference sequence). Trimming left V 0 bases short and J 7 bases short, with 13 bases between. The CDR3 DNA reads TGTGCCTGGAGTGTTAACCTCGGGGATAATGAGCAGTTCTTC. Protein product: CAWSVNLGDNEQFF.

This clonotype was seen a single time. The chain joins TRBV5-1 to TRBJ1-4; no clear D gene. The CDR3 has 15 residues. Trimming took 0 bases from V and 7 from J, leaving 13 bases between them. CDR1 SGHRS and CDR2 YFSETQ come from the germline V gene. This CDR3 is CASSLEASAGEKLFF. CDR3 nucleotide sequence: TGCGCCAGCAGCTTGGAGGCATCGGCAGGTGAAAAACTGTTTTTT.

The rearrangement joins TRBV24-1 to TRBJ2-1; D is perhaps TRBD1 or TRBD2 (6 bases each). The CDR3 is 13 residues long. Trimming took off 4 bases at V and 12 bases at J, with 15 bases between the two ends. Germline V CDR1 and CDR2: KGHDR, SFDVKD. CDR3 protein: CATSERDTQGQFF. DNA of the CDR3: TGTGCCACCAGTGAGCGGGACACCCAGGGGCAGTTCTTC.